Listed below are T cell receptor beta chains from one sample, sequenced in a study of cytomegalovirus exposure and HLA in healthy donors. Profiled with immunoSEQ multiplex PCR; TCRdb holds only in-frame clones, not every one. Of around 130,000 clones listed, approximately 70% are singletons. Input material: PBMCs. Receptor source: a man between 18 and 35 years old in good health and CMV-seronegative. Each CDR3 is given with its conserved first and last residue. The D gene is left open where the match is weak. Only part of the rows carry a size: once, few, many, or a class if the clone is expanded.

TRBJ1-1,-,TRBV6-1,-,TGTGCCAGCAGTGCCGACAGTAAAAGGGGATCTGAAGCTTTCTTT,CASSADSKRGSEAFF
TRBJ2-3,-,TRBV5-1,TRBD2,TGCGCCAGCAGCTTGGAAGGCGGGAGAATCTCAGATACGCAGTATTTT,CASSLEGGRISDTQYF
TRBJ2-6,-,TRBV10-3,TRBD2,TGTGCCACCCTGGGACTAGCGGGAGCGGTTGGGGCCAACGTCCTGACTTTC,CATLGLAGAVGANVLTF
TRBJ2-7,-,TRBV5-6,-,TGTGCCAGCAGCCCCCTGATCGGCGAGCAGTACTTC,CASSPLIGEQYF
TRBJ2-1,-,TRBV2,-,TGTGCCAGCAGTGAATTAACTTTTCAGGGGATCTTC,CASSELTFQGIF
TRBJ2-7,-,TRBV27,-,TGTGCCAGCAGTCAGACGGACAGCTACGAGCAGTACTTC,CASSQTDSYEQYF
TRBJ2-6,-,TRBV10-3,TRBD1,TGTGCCATCAGTGAGAAGGACAGGGTAGGCTCTGGGGCCAACGTCCTGACTTTC,CAISEKDRVGSGANVLTF
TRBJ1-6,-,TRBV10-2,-,TGCGCCAGCAATATGGTCGGCGACAGAACAAATTCACCCCTCCACTTT,CASNMVGDRTNSPLHF
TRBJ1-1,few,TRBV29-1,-,TGCAGCGTTTGGGAGGCCTTGAACACTGAAGCTTTCTTT,CSVWEALNTEAFF
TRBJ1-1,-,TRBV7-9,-,TGTGCCAGCAGCTCGCCGCGACACGACACTGAAGCTTTCTTT,CASSSPRHDTEAFF
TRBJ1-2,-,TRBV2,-,TGTGCCAGCAGTGAACGCACAGGGAAGGGCTACACCTTC,CASSERTGKGYTF
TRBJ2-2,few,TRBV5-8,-,TGTGCCAGCAGCTTGGGATTCAAGGGGCGGCCCGGGGAGCTGTTTTTT,CASSLGFKGRPGELFF
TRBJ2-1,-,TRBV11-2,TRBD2,TGTGCCAGCAGCAGCGGGGCAATATACAATGAGCAGTTCTTC,CASSSGAIYNEQFF
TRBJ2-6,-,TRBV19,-,TGTGCCAGTAGTGCCGCTAGGATGGGCTCTGGGGCCAACGTCCTGACTTTC,CASSAARMGSGANVLTF
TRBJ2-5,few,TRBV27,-,TGTGCCAGCAGTTCCTCCAGGAATATGGAGACCCAGTACTTC,CASSSSRNMETQYF
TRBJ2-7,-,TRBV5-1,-,TGCGCCAGCAGGGGGGGGCAGGGGTACTACGAGCAGTACTTC,CASRGGQGYYEQYF
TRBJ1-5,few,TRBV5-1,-,TGCGCCAGCAGCGATGGGACAATCGATCAGCCCCAGCATTTT,CASSDGTIDQPQHF
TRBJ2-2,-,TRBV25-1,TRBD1,TGTGCCAGCAGGGGGACAGGGGGTTTCACCGGGGAGCTGTTTTTT,CASRGTGGFTGELFF
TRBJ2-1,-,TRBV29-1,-,TGCAGCGCTGCGTTTGACTATGAGCAGTTCTTC,CSAAFDYEQFF
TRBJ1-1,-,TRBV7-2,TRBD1,TGTGCCAGCAGCCCGGACAGGGGGCGAATGACTGAAGCTTTCTTT,CASSPDRGRMTEAFF
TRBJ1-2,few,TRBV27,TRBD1,TGTGGAGTTCGGCGGACCGGGACAGACTCCTATGATGGCTACACCTTC,CGVRRTGTDSYDGYTF
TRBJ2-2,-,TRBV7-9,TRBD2,TGTGCCAGCAGCCCTAGCGGGCCGAACACCGGGGAGCTGTTTTTT,CASSPSGPNTGELFF